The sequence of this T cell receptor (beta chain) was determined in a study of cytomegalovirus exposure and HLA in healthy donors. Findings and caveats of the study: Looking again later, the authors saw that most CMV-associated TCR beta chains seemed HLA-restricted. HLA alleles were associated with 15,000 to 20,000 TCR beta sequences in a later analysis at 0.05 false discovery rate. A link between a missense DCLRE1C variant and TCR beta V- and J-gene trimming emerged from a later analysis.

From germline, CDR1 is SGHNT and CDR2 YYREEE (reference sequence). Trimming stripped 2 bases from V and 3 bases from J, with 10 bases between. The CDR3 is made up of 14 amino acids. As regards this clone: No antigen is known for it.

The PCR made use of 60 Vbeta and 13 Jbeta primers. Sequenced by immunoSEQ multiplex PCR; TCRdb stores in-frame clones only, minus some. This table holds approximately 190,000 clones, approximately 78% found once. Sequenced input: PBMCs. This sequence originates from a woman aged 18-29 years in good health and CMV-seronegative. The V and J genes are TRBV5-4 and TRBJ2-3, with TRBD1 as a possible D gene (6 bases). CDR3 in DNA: TGTGCCAGCAGCTTTCAAGGGGGAACAGATACGCAGTATTTT. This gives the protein CASSFQGGTDTQYF.